What follows are 8 T cell receptor beta chains derived from one specimen sequenced in a study of CD8 T cells in Susac syndrome. Reverse transcription of 0.5 to 1 ug RNA was performed with random hexamers. TCRdb ran MiXCR on the immunoSEQ multiplex PCR reads and lists one entry per CDR3 protein. This table holds 100,000 to 150,000 distinct CDR3 sequences, roughly 94% found once. The source material was CD4+ T cells from PBMCs. Source of these receptors: a human donor in good health.

For the CDR3, the DNA is TGTGCCAGCAGCCCCTCGGGGATGGAAGGCGGCAATGAGCAGTTCTTC. It specifies CASSPSGMEGGNEQFF. V and J are TRBV3-1 and TRBJ2-1, with a possible D match to TRBD2 (5 bases). Trimming took 4 bases from V and 6 from J, leaving 19 bases between them. CDR1 LGHDT and CDR2 YNNKEL come from the germline V gene (reference sequence). CDR3 length equals 16 residues.

The chain combines TRBV19 with TRBJ1-5; D call uncertain. The length of the CDR3 is 13 residues. V lost 5 bases, J lost 6 bases, and 11 bases lay in between. Germline values: CDR1 LNHDA, CDR2 SQIVND (reference sequence). Here the CDR3 reads CASSLRESQPQHF. CDR3 DNA: TGTGCCAGTAGTTTGAGGGAGTCTCAGCCCCAGCATTTT.

This chain links TRBV2 with TRBJ2-4, with D perhaps given as TRBD1 or TRBD2 (5 bases each). This CDR3 comprises 13 residues. Germline CDR1 and CDR2: SNHLY and FYNNEI. V gave up 7 bases and J gave up 12 bases, with 19 bases separating them. This CDR3 is CASTAALDGGQYF. CDR3 DNA sequence: TGTGCCAGCACAGCGGCCTTAGATGGGGGTCAGTACTTC. Together with reference TRBV2 and TRBJ2-4, the CDR3 gives the full variable domain: EPEVTQTPSHQVTQMGQEVILRCVPISNHLYFYWYRQILGQKVEFLVSFYNNEISEKSEIFDDQFSVERPDGSNFTLKIRSTKLEDSAMYFCASTAALDGGQYFGAGTRLSVL.

The table lists this clonotype with a count of one. The chain links TRBV7-9 to TRBJ2-1; 7 bases match TRBD2. V shed 1 base, J shed 5 bases, and the junction held 5 bases outside the gene matches. Germline V CDR1 and CDR2: SEHNR, FQNEAQ (reference sequence). CDR3 length: 15 residues. CDR3 loop: CASSLGGRTHNEQFF. The CDR3 DNA reads as TGTGCCAGCAGCTTAGGCGGGAGAACCCACAATGAGCAGTTCTTC.

The V and J genes are TRBV29-1 and TRBJ2-7; 8 nucleotides match TRBD1. The junction had 3 bases not matched to a gene; V was cut back by 5 bases and J by 0 bases. Germline assignment: CDR1 SQVTM and CDR2 ANQGSEA. This CDR3 is built from 13 residues. As DNA, the CDR3 is TGCAGCGTTCGGACAGGGATCTCCTACGAGCAGTACTTC. Its protein is CSVRTGISYEQYF.

The sample holds one count of this clonotype. V and J are TRBV4-2 and TRBJ2-1; TRBD2 matches 7 bases. The J segment lost 8 bases and the V segment lost 0 bases, leaving 10 bases of the junction unmatched. Germline V gene sequence: CDR1 LGHNA, CDR2 YNFKEQ. The CDR3 has 16 amino acids. The CDR3 sequence: CASSQEWEGSWDEQFF. The CDR3 bases are TGTGCCAGCAGCCAAGAGTGGGAGGGCTCCTGGGATGAGCAGTTCTTC.

V is TRBV7-6 and J is TRBJ2-7; possibly TRBD1 for D (6 bases). This CDR3 spans 15 amino acids. Trimming left V 1 base short and J 0 bases short, with 10 bases between. CDR1 is SGHVS, CDR2 FNYEAQ, per germline. The CDR3 region has the DNA TGTGCCAGCAGCTTAGTTTTGGACAGCTCCTACGAGCAGTACTTC. Translation gives CASSLVLDSSYEQYF.

The V and J genes are TRBV7-9 and TRBJ2-5; D unclear. V was pared by 1 base and J by 4 bases, with 13 bases between. Germline CDR1 and CDR2: SEHNR and FQNEAQ (reference sequence). The CDR3 is 15 amino acids. In nucleotides, the CDR3 is TGTGCCAGCAGCTTAGGTCACGGACGTGCAGAGACCCAGTACTTC. Translated, it gives CASSLGHGRAETQYF.